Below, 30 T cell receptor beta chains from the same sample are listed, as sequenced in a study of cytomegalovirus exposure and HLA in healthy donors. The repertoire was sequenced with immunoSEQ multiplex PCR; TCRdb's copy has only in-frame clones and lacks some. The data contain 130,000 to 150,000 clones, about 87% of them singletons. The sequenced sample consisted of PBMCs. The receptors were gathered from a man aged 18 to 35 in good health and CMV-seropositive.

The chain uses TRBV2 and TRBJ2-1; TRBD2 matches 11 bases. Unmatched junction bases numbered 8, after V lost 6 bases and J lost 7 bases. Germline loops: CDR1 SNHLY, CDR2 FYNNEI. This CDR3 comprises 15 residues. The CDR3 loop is CASRLAGGHTNEQFF. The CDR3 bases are TGTGCCAGCAGGCTAGCGGGGGGTCATACAAATGAGCAGTTCTTC.

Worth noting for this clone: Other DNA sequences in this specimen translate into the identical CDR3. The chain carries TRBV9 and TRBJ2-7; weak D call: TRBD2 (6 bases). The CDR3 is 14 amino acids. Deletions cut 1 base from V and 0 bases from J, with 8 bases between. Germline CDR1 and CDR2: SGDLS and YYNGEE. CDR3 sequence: CASSVLGSSYEQYF. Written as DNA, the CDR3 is TGTGCCAGCAGCGTACTCGGGAGCTCCTACGAGCAGTACTTC. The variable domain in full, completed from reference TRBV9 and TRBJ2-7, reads DSGVTQTPKHLITATGQRVTLRCSPRSGDLSVYWYQQSLDQGLQFLIQYYNGEERAKGNILERFSAQQFPDLHSELNLSSLELGDSALYFCASSVLGSSYEQYFGPGTRLTVT.

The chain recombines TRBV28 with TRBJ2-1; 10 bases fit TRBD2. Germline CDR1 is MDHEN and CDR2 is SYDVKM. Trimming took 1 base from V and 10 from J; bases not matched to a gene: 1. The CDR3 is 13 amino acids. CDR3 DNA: TGTGCCAGCAGTTTATATAGCGGGGGGGAGCAGTTCTTC. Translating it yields CASSLYSGGEQFF.

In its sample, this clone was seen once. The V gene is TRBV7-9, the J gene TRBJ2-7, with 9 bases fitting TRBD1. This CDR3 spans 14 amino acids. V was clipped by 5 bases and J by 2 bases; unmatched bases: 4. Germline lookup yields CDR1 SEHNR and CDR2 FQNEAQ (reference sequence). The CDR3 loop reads CASSTGTGTYEQYF. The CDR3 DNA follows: TGTGCCAGCAGCACCGGGACAGGGACCTACGAGCAGTACTTC.

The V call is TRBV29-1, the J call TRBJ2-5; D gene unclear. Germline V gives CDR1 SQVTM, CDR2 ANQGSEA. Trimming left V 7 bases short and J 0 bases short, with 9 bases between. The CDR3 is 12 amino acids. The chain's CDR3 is CSGVVNQETQYF. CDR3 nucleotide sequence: TGCAGCGGAGTCGTTAACCAAGAGACCCAGTACTTC.

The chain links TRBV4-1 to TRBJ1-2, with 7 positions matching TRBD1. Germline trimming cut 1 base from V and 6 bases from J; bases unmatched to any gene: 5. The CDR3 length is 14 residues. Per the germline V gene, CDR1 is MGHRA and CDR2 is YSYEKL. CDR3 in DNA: TGCGCCAGCAGCCAAGGACAGGGAAGGGATGGCTACACCTTC. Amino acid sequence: CASSQGQGRDGYTF.

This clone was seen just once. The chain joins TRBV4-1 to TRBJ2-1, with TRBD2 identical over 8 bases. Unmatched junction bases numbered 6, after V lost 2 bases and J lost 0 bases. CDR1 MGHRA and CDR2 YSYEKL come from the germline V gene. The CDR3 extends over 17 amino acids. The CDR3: CASSQLLLAASYNEQFF. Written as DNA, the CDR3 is TGCGCCAGCAGCCAACTCCTACTAGCGGCCTCCTACAATGAGCAGTTCTTC.

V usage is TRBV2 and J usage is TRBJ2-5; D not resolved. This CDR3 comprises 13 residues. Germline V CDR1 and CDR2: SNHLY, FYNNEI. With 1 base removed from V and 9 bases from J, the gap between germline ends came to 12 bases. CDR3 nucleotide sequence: TGTGCCAGCAGTGAAGTTGTGCGTATGGCCCAGTACTTC. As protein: CASSEVVRMAQYF.

The CDR3 region is CASSHSSGLVYEQYF. The CDR3 DNA sequence: TGTGCCAGCAGTCATTCTAGCGGGCTGGTCTACGAGCAGTACTTC. This chain uses TRBV11-2 with TRBJ2-7; 8 bases line up with TRBD2. The CDR3 spans 15 residues. V trimming: 6 bases; J trimming: 3 bases; junction bases outside the gene matches: 10. Germline CDR1 reads SGHAT; CDR2 reads FQNNGV.

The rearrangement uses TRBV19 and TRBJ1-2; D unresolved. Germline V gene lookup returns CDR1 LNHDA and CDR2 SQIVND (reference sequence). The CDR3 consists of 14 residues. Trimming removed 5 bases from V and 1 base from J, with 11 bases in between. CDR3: CASSLGGYNYGYTF. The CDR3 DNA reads TGTGCCAGTAGTCTCGGCGGGTATAACTATGGCTACACCTTC.

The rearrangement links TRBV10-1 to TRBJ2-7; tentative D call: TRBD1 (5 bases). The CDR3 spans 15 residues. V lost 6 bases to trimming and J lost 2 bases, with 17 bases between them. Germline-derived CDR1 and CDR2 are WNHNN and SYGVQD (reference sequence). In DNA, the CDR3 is TGCGCCAGCAGCCTTAGGGGCCCCGGGCCCTACGAGCAGTACTTC. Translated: CASSLRGPGPYEQYF.

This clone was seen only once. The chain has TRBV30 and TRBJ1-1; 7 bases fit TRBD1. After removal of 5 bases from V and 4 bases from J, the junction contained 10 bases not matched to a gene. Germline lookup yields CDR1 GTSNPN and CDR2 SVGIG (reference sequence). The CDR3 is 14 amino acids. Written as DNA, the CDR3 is TGTGCCTGGTCGACAGGGCTTGAGGGCACTGAAGCTTTCTTT. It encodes CAWSTGLEGTEAFF. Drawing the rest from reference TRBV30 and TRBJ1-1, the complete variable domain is SQTIHQWPATLVQPVGSPLSLECTVEGTSNPNLYWYRQAAGRGLQLLFYSVGIGQISSEVPQNLSASRPQDRQFILSSKKLLLSDSGFYLCAWSTGLEGTEAFFGQGTRLTVV.

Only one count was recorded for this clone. In DNA, the CDR3 is TGTGCCAGCAGCTGGGGGCAGGGAACAGCTTTCTTT. It specifies CASSWGQGTAFF. This sequence joins TRBV28 and TRBJ1-1; D possibly corresponds to TRBD1 (6 bases). V lost 6 bases, J lost 10 bases, and 15 bases lay in between. Germline assignment: CDR1 MDHEN and CDR2 SYDVKM. This CDR3 comprises 12 residues.

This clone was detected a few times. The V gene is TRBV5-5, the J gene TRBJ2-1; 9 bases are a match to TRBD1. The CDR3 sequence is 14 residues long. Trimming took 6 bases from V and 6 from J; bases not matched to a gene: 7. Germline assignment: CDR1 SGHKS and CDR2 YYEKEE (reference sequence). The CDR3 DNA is TGTGCCAGCACCCGGGGACAGGGCCTCAATGAGCAGTTCTTC. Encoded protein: CASTRGQGLNEQFF.

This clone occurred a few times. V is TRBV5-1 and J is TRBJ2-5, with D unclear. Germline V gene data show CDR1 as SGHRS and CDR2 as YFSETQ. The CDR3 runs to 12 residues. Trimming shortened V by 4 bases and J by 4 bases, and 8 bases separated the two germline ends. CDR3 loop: CASSDIGETQYF. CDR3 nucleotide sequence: TGCGCCAGCAGCGATATCGGAGAGACCCAGTACTTC. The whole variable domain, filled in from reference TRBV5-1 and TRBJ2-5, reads KAGVTQTPRYLIKTRGQQVTLSCSPISGHRSVSWYQQTPGQGLQFLFEYFSETQRNKGNFPGRFSGRQFSNSRSEMNVSTLELGDSALYLCASSDIGETQYFGPGTRLLVL.

The DNA for the CDR3 is TGCGCCAGCAGCCCAGAAGGACAGGGTGGGGGCTACACCTTC. Amino acids: CASSPEGQGGGYTF. V is TRBV4-1 and J is TRBJ1-2; 8 positions agree with TRBD1. Germline V gene sequence: CDR1 MGHRA, CDR2 YSYEKL. The CDR3 sequence is 14 residues long. Trimming removed 4 bases from V and 8 bases from J; junction bases left unmatched: 9.

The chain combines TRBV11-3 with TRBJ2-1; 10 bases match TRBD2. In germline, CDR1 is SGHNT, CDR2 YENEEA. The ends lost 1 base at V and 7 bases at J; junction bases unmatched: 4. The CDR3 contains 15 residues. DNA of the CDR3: TGTGCCAGCAGCTTAGGAGCGGGAGGGCTGAATGAGCAGTTCTTC. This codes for CASSLGAGGLNEQFF.

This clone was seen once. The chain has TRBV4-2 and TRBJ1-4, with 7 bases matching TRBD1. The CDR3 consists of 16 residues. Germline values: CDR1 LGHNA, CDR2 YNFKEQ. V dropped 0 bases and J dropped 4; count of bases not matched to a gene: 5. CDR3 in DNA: TGTGCCAGCAGCCAAGATCTCAGGGGGGATAATGAAAAACTGTTTTTT. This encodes CASSQDLRGDNEKLFF.

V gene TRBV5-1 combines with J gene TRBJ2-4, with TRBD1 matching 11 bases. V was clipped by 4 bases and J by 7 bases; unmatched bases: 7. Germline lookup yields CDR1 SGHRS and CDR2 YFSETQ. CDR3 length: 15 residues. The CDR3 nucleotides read TGCGCCAGCAGCCCAGGACAGGGGGCCTGGAACATTCAGTACTTC. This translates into CASSPGQGAWNIQYF.

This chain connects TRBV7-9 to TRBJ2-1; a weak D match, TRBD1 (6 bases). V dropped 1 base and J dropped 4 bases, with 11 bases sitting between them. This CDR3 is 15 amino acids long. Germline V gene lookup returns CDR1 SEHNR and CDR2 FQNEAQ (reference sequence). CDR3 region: CASSLGQGTYNEQFF. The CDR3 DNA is TGTGCCAGCAGCTTAGGCCAGGGGACATACAATGAGCAGTTCTTC.

Here the CDR3 reads CAWSRQSPREKLFF. Written as DNA, the CDR3 is TGTGCCTGGAGTAGACAGTCACCCCGTGAAAAACTGTTTTTT. The chain is built from TRBV30 and TRBJ1-4; tentative D call: TRBD1 (5 bases). V was cut by 2 bases and J by 7 bases, with 14 bases left in between. The length of the CDR3 is 14 residues. The germline V gene has CDR1 GTSNPN and CDR2 SVGIG (reference sequence).

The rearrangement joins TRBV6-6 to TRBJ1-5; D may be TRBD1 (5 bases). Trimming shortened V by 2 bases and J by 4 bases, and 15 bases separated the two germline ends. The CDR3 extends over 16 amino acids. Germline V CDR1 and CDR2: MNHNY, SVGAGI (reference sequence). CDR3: CASSYLRRGGNQPQHF. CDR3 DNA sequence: TGTGCCAGCAGTTACCTCAGGAGGGGTGGGAATCAGCCCCAGCATTTT.

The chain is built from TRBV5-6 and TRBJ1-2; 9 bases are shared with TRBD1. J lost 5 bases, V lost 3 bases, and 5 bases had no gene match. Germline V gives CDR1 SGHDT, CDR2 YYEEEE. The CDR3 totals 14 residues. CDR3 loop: CASSSGDRAYGYTF. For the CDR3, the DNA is TGTGCCAGCAGCTCCGGGGACAGGGCTTATGGCTACACCTTC.

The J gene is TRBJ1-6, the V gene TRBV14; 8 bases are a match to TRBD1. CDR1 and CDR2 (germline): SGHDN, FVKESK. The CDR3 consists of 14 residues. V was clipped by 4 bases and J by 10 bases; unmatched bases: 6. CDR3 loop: CASSLAGGRSPLHF. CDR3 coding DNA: TGTGCCAGCAGCCTGGCAGGGGGCCGATCACCCCTCCACTTT.

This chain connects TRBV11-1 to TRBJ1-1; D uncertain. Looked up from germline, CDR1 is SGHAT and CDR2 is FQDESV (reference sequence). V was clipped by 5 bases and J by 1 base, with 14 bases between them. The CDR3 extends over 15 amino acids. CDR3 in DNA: TGTGCCAGCAGCCCATACGCGAACCCGAACACTGAAGCTTTCTTT. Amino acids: CASSPYANPNTEAFF.

As DNA, the CDR3 is TGTGCCAGCAGCCCGTCCCCCTCCACAGATACGCAGTATTTT. Its translation: CASSPSPSTDTQYF. The chain links TRBV4-2 to TRBJ2-3; no definite D call. Germline values: CDR1 LGHNA, CDR2 YNFKEQ. With 4 bases removed from V and 2 bases from J, the gap between germline ends came to 10 bases. CDR3 length: 14 amino acids.

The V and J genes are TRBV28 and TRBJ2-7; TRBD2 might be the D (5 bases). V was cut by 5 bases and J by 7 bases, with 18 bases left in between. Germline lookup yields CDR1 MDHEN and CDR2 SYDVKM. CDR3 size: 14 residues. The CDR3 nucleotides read TGTGCCAGCAGTCCACTAGTGGATGATGGGGAGCAGTACTTC. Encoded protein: CASSPLVDDGEQYF.

CDR3 sequence reads: CASSLDRVYQETQYF. CDR3 bases: TGTGCCAGCAGCTTGGACAGGGTCTATCAAGAGACCCAGTACTTC. The rearrangement links TRBV5-8 to TRBJ2-5; maybe TRBD1 (6 bases). V lost 0 bases to trimming and J lost 2 bases, with 11 bases between them. Germline V gene lookup returns CDR1 SGHTS and CDR2 YDEGEE. The CDR3 has 15 residues.

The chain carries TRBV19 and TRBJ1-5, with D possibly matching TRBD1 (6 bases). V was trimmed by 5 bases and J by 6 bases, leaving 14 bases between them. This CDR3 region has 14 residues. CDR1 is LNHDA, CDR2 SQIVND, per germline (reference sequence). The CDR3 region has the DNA TGTGCCAGTAGTTCTACAGGGATTCGTCAGCCCCAGCATTTT. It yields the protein CASSSTGIRQPQHF.

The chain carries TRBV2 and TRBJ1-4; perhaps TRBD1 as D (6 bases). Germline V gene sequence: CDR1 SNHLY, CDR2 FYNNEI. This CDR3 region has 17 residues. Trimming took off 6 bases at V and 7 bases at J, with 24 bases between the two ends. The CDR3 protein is CASRDSKKKAISEKLFF. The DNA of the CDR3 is TGTGCCAGCAGGGACAGCAAAAAGAAGGCAATTAGTGAAAAACTGTTTTTT.